Presented here are 23 T cell receptor beta chains from one specimen sequenced in a study of Ad26.COV2.S vaccination and SARS-CoV-2 variants. Assay: immunoSEQ multiplex PCR; the TCRdb copy retains only in-frame clones and omits some. The data contain 400,000 to 500,000 clones, nearly 90% of them seen just once; the ten biggest clones take up about 2.7%. Regarding treatment: 15 to 20 received Ad26.COV2.S at low or high dose, single or two shots; several received placebo; per-sample allocation not given. Sampling was performed 63 days after the first vaccine or placebo injection. The sample consisted of peripheral blood, taken in a trial of Ad26.COV2.S vaccine versus placebo. The receptors stem from a person aged 18-65 years who received the Ad26.COV2.S COVID-19 vaccine or a placebo.

V gene TRBV5-1 combines with J gene TRBJ2-1, with 8 nucleotides matching TRBD2. CDR3 size: 15 residues. Germline V lookup: CDR1 SGHRS, CDR2 YFSETQ. The V segment lost 0 bases and the J segment 10 bases; nucleotides outside the gene matches: 9. The CDR3: CASSLDSGAAREQFF. For the CDR3, the DNA is TGCGCCAGCAGCTTGGATAGCGGGGCAGCGCGGGAGCAGTTCTTC.

This chain links TRBV3-1 (or the pseudogene TRBV3-2) with TRBJ2-3; 7 bases line up with TRBD1. The CDR3 covers 16 residues. Germline CDR1 reads LGHDT; CDR2 reads YNNKEL (reference sequence). Losses at the gene ends were 0 bases for V and 3 bases for J; bases not matched to a gene: 6. The CDR3 protein is CASSQDRGQPTDTQYF. In nucleotides, the CDR3 is TGTGCCAGCAGCCAAGATAGGGGGCAGCCGACAGATACGCAGTATTTT.

V and J are TRBV6-6 and TRBJ2-7; D remains ambiguous. V lost 2 bases and J lost 1, with 6 bases in between. The CDR3 has 13 amino acids. Germline V CDR1 and CDR2: MNHNY, SVGAGI (reference sequence). In DNA, the CDR3 is TGTGCCAGCAGTTACCAATTATCCTACGAGCAGTACTTC. Encoded protein: CASSYQLSYEQYF.

This rearrangement joins TRBV27 to TRBJ1-6, with TRBD1 identical over 8 bases. In germline, CDR1 is MNHEY, CDR2 SMNVEV (reference sequence). V gave up 8 bases and J gave up 10 bases; unmatched junction bases: 4. This CDR3 spans 12 amino acids. CDR3 nucleotides: TGTGCCAGCTCCAGGGGGCGGTCACCCCTCCACTTT. It encodes CASSRGRSPLHF.

V and J are TRBV7-9 and TRBJ2-6; D call uncertain. With 8 bases removed from V and 0 bases from J, the gap between germline ends came to 5 bases. The germline CDR1 and CDR2 sequences are SEHNR and FQNEAQ (reference sequence). The CDR3 is 13 amino acids. In DNA form, the CDR3 reads TGTGCCAGCGAGAACTCTGGGGCCAACGTCCTGACTTTC. Amino acid sequence: CASENSGANVLTF.

This chain joins TRBV7-8 and TRBJ1-3, with D unresolved. The V end was cut by 5 bases, the J end by 8 bases, with 22 bases between. The CDR3 spans 16 residues. Germline V gene data show CDR1 as SGHVS and CDR2 as FQNEAQ. CDR3 bases: TGTGCCAGCAGCCGAAACGGCGGTGATGTATGGTACACCATATATTTT. It translates to CASSRNGGDVWYTIYF.

CDR3 sequence (DNA): TGTGCCAGCAGCTTGGGTAATAGGAATGAAAAACTGTTTTTT. Its protein is CASSLGNRNEKLFF. The chain links TRBV5-6 to TRBJ1-4; D unclear. The CDR3 totals 14 residues. The ends were cut back, 0 bases at V and 5 bases at J, with 8 bases in the middle. Germline V gene sequence: CDR1 SGHDT, CDR2 YYEEEE.

J is TRBJ1-1 and V is TRBV3-1 (or the pseudogene TRBV3-2), with D uncertain. The CDR3 runs to 15 residues. Germline V gene data show CDR1 as LGHDT and CDR2 as YNNKEL (reference sequence). The germline V and J ends were trimmed by 0 bases and 3 bases, with 11 bases remaining between them. CDR3 region: CASSQDPRMDTEAFF. The CDR3 DNA reads as TGTGCCAGCAGCCAAGACCCCAGGATGGACACTGAAGCTTTCTTT.

The chain links TRBV5-1 to TRBJ2-3; TRBD1 matches 8 bases. V shed 5 bases and J 4 bases; nucleotides not matched to a gene: 6. Per germline, CDR1 SGHRS and CDR2 YFSETQ. There are 14 residues in the CDR3. This CDR3 reads CASRQGGESDTQYF. CDR3 coding DNA: TGCGCCAGCAGACAGGGGGGTGAATCAGATACGCAGTATTTT.

V gene TRBV27 combines with J gene TRBJ2-7; 9 positions match TRBD2. The CDR3 runs to 13 residues. Trimming cost V 7 bases and J 5 bases; bases outside gene matches: 6. Germline V gives CDR1 MNHEY, CDR2 SMNVEV (reference sequence). CDR3 region: CASKLAGGDEQYV. CDR3 nucleotide sequence: TGTGCCAGCAAACTAGCGGGCGGGGACGAGCAGTACGTC.

The chain employs TRBV6-2 or TRBV6-3 and TRBJ1-2; D is perhaps TRBD1 (6 bases). V was trimmed by 5 bases and J by 4 bases, leaving 11 bases between them. Germline V lookup: CDR1 MNHEY, CDR2 SVGEGT. The CDR3 runs to 13 residues. CDR3: CASSPHRAYGYTF. CDR3 sequence (DNA): TGTGCCAGCAGTCCCCACAGGGCCTATGGCTACACCTTC.

The chain combines TRBV28 with TRBJ1-5; a weak D match, TRBD1 (5 bases). V lost 0 bases, J lost 3 bases, and 15 bases lay in between. Germline V gene sequence: CDR1 MDHEN, CDR2 SYDVKM. The CDR3 has 17 residues. The chain's CDR3 is CASSLWSEGMFNQPQHF. The CDR3, as DNA: TGTGCCAGCAGTTTATGGAGTGAGGGGATGTTCAATCAGCCCCAGCATTTT.

The V and J genes are TRBV6-2 or TRBV6-3 and TRBJ2-3; 7 bases fit TRBD2. The trim removed 1 base at V and 3 bases at J, leaving 4 bases unmatched. Germline values: CDR1 MNHEY, CDR2 SVGEGT. The CDR3 is made up of 15 amino acids. This chain's CDR3 is CASSYFGRQTDTQYF. CDR3 in DNA: TGTGCCAGCAGTTACTTCGGGAGGCAGACAGATACGCAGTATTTT.

The chain recombines TRBV15 with TRBJ1-2; a possible D gene is TRBD1 (6 bases). The CDR3 has 14 amino acids. Trimming took off 3 bases at V and 3 bases at J, with 11 bases between the two ends. Looked up from germline, CDR1 is LNHNV and CDR2 is YYDKDF (reference sequence). The CDR3 DNA reads as TGTGCCACCAGCAGTTGGGGGGCCGACTATGGCTACACCTTC. It yields the protein CATSSWGADYGYTF. The full variable domain, with the rest looked up from reference TRBV15 and TRBJ1-2, is DAMVIQNPRYQVTQFGKPVTLSCSQTLNHNVMYWYQQKSSQAPKLLFHYYDKDFNNEADTPDNFQSRRPNTSFCFLDIRSPGLGDTAMYLCATSSWGADYGYTFGSGTRLTVV.

The chain recombines TRBV19 with TRBJ1-5, with 7 bases identical to TRBD1. CDR3 length: 15 residues. Trimming removed 4 bases from V and 0 bases from J; junction bases left unmatched: 3. Germline values: CDR1 LNHDA, CDR2 SQIVND (reference sequence). The CDR3 region is CASSRGQPSNQPQHF. The CDR3 DNA sequence: TGTGCCAGTAGTAGGGGACAGCCTAGCAATCAGCCCCAGCATTTT.

The rearrangement joins TRBV30 to TRBJ2-7, with D unresolved. CDR3 length: 13 amino acids. Germline V gene sequence: CDR1 GTSNPN, CDR2 SVGIG (reference sequence). The V end was cut by 4 bases, the J end by 3 bases, with 13 bases between. CDR3 DNA sequence: TGTGCCTGGAAACGACGACCGATCTACGAGCAGTACTTC. Translation: CAWKRRPIYEQYF. Variable domain in full (rest from reference TRBV30 and TRBJ2-7): SQTIHQWPATLVQPVGSPLSLECTVEGTSNPNLYWYRQAAGRGLQLLFYSVGIGQISSEVPQNLSASRPQDRQFILSSKKLLLSDSGFYLCAWKRRPIYEQYFGPGTRLTVT.

This clone was seen just once. The chain has TRBV4-3 and TRBJ1-1; D not certain. The CDR3 has 14 residues. Germline V gene lookup returns CDR1 LGHNA and CDR2 YSLEER. V was clipped by 4 bases and J by 1 base, with 10 bases between them. CDR3 bases: TGCGCCAGCAGCCGCTTGACTGGGAACACTGAAGCTTTCTTT. It is translated as CASSRLTGNTEAFF.

The V call is TRBV7-6, the J call TRBJ2-2; TRBD1 matches 7 bases. CDR3 size: 15 residues. Per the germline V gene, CDR1 is SGHVS and CDR2 is FNYEAQ. The junction had 5 bases not matched to a gene; V was cut back by 3 bases and J by 4 bases. The CDR3 is CASSFTGARTGELFF. As DNA, the CDR3 is TGTGCCAGCAGCTTCACAGGGGCGCGCACCGGGGAGCTGTTTTTT.

V gene TRBV7-2 combines with J gene TRBJ2-3; D unclear. Germline CDR1 reads SGHTA; CDR2 reads FQGNSA. The V end was cut by 3 bases, the J end by 6 bases, with 10 bases between. CDR3 length: 13 residues. The CDR3 sequence is CASSLRPEDTQYF. Written as DNA, the CDR3 is TGTGCCAGCAGCTTGAGGCCGGAGGATACGCAGTATTTT. Supplemented by reference TRBV7-2 and TRBJ2-3, the full variable domain reads GAGVSQSPSNKVTEKGKDVELRCDPISGHTALYWYRQSLGQGLEFLIYFQGNSAPDKSGLPSDRFSAERTGGSVSTLTIQRTQQEDSAVYLCASSLRPEDTQYFGPGTRLTVL.

J is TRBJ2-5 and V is TRBV5-5, with 9 bases fitting TRBD2. The CDR3 sequence is 17 residues long. Germline CDR1 reads SGHKS; CDR2 reads YYEKEE (reference sequence). V lost 4 bases, J lost 5 bases, and 15 bases stayed unmatched. The CDR3 DNA follows: TGTGCCAGCAGCCCCCGTGGTAGCGGGAGCAGGGGCGAGACCCAGTACTTC. Residues: CASSPRGSGSRGETQYF.

This clone has more than one count but fewer than ten. The chain joins TRBV10-3 to TRBJ1-5; D might be TRBD1 (5 bases). This CDR3 comprises 15 residues. V was trimmed by 4 bases and J by 7 bases, leaving 17 bases between them. Per the germline V gene, CDR1 is ENHRY and CDR2 is SYGVKD. The CDR3 DNA reads as TGTGCCATCAGTGTGGAAGCGCAGGGCGGGCAGCCCCAGCATTTT. This gives the protein CAISVEAQGGQPQHF.

The rearrangement links TRBV15 to TRBJ2-3, with unresolved D. The CDR3 extends over 12 amino acids. Germline CDR1 reads LNHNV; CDR2 reads YYDKDF (reference sequence). Trimming stripped 3 bases from V and 5 bases from J, with 6 bases between. The CDR3: CATSRRRDTQYF. The DNA for the CDR3 is TGTGCCACCAGCAGGCGTCGAGATACGCAGTATTTT.

The gene calls are TRBV5-6 and TRBJ2-1; D may be TRBD1 (6 bases). CDR1 SGHDT and CDR2 YYEEEE come from the germline V gene. The CDR3 has 13 residues. Trimming took off 3 bases at V and 4 bases at J, with 8 bases between the two ends. For the CDR3, the DNA is TGTGCCAGCAGCTCGGACAGTTACAATGAGCAGTTCTTC. This codes for CASSSDSYNEQFF.